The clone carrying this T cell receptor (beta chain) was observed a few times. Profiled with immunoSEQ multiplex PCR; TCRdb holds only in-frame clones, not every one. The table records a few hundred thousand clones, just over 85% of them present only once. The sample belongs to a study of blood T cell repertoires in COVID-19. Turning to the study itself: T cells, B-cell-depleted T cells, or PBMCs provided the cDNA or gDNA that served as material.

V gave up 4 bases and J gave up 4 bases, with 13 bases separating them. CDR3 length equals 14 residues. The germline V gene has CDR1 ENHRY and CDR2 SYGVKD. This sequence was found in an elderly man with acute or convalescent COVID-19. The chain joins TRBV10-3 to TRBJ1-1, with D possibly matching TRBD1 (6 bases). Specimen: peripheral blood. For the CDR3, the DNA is TGTGCCATCAGTGGCTCGACAGGAATCACTGAAGCTTTCTTT. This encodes CAISGSTGITEAFF.